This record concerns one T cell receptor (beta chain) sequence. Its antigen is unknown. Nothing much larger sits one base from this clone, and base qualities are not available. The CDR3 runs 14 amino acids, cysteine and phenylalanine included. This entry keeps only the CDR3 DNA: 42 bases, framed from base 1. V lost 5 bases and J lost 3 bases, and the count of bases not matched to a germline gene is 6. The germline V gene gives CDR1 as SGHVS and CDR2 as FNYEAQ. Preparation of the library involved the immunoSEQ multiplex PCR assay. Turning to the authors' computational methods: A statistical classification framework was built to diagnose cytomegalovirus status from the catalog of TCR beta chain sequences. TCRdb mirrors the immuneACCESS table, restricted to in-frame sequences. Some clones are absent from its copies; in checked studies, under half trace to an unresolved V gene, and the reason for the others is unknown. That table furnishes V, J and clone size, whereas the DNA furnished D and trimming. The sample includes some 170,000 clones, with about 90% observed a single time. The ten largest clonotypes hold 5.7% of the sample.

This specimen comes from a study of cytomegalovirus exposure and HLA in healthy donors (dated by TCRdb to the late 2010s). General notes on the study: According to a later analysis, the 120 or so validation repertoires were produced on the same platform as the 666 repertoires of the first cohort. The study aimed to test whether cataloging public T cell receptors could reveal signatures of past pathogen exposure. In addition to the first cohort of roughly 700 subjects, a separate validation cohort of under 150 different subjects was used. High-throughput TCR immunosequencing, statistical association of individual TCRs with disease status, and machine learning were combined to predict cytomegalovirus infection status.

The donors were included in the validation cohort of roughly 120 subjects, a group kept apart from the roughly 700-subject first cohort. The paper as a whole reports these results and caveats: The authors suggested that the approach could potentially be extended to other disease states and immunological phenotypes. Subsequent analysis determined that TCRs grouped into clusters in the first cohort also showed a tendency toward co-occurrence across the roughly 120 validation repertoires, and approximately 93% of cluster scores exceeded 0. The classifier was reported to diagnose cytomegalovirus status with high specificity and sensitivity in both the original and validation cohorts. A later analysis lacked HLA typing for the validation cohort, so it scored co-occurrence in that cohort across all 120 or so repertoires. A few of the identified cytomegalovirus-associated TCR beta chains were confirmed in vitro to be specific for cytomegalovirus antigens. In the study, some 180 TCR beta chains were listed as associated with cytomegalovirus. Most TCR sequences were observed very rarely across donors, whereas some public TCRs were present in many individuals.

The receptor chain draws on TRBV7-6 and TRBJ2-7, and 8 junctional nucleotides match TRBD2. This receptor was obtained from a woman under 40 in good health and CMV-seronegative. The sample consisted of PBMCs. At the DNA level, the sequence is TGTGCCAGCAGCCCGACTAGCGCTTACTACGAGCAGTACTTC. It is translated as CASSPTSAYYEQYF.